This T cell receptor beta chain came from a study of CD8+CD57+ T cells in acquired aplastic anemia. General study results and limits: Patient and control CD8+ Simpson's diversity was not significantly different.

In the case of this clonotype: Antigen unknown.

By flow cytometry, patients selected for sequencing had shown an expansion of CD8+CD57+ cells. With no exception, the patients had severe acquired aplastic anemia. Template material for TCR beta VDJ and CDR3 profiling consisted of genomic DNA. TCRdb re-analysed the reads in MiXCR, keeping a single row per CDR3 protein. The table includes about 120,000 distinct CDR3 sequences, under 60% detected once. The clonotype comes from a human donor with aplastic anemia. The specimen sequenced was sorted CD4+, CD8+, or CD8+CD57+ T cells (not recorded which) from PBMCs.

CDR3 nucleotide sequence: TGTGCCAGCAGAGCGGGAGGGAATTACTACGAGCAGTACTTC. This gives the protein CASRAGGNYYEQYF. V gene TRBV25-1 combines with J gene TRBJ2-7, with 10 bases fitting TRBD2. CDR1 is MGHDK and CDR2 is SYGVNS in the germline V gene. With V trimmed by 6 bases and J by 3 bases, 5 bases remained unmatched. The CDR3 sequence is 14 residues long.